The clone carrying this T cell receptor (beta chain) was observed at least ten times. Its antigen is currently unknown. TCRdb re-called the 5' RACE reads through MiXCR, storing one row per CDR3 protein. This table has 35,000 to 55,000 distinct CDR3 sequences, less than 9.5% appearing once. The data originate from a study of T-cell memory formation after mild COVID-19. Study background: The study found TCR clusters largely donor specific.

Notes on the study in general: There was a balanced CD4/CD8 profile in clones contracting day 15 to 85, and later expanders leaned CD4+. CD4+ contracting clones lay mainly in CM and EM, CD8+ ones in EMRA. Second-wave clones that peaked on day 37 lacked confirmed SARS-CoV-2 specificity.

The CDR3 length is 11 residues. The germline V and J ends were trimmed by 6 bases and 3 bases, with 5 bases remaining between them. Per germline, CDR1 LGHNA and CDR2 YNFKEQ. The sequence was obtained from an adult woman who had mild COVID-19 (a few samples of this study predate the infection). Cell type and time point are not known. The chain employs TRBV4-2 and TRBJ2-5; D is ambiguous. The sequenced material came from PBMCs or a T cell subset sorted from them (not recorded which). For the CDR3, the DNA is TGTGCCAGCAGAACCGAAGAGACCCAGTACTTC. Residues: CASRTEETQYF.